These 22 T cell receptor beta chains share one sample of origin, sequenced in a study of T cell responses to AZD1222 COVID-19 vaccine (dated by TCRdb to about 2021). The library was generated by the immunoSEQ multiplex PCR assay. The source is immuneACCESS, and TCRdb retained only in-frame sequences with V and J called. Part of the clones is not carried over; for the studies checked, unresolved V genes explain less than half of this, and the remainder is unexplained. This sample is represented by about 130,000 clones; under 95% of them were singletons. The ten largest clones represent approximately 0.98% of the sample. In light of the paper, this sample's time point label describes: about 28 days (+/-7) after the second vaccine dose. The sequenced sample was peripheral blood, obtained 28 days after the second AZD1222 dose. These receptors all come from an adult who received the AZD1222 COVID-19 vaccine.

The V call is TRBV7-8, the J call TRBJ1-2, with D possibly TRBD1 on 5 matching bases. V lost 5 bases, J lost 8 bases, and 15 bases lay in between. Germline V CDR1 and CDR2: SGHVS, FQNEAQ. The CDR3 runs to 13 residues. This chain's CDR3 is CASSRGTVGGYTF. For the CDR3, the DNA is TGTGCCAGCAGCCGAGGGACCGTTGGGGGCTACACCTTC.

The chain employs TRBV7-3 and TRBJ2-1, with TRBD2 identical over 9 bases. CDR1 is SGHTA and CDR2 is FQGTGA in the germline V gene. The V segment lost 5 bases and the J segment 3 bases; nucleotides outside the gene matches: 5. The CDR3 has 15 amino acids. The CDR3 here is CASSRGLADYNEQFF. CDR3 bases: TGTGCCAGCAGCCGGGGACTAGCAGACTACAATGAGCAGTTCTTC.

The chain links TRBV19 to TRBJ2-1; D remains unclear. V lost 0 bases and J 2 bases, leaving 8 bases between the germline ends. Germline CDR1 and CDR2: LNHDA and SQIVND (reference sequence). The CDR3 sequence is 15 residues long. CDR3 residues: CASSIEGSPYNEQFF. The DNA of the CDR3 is TGTGCCAGTAGTATAGAGGGGTCGCCCTACAATGAGCAGTTCTTC.

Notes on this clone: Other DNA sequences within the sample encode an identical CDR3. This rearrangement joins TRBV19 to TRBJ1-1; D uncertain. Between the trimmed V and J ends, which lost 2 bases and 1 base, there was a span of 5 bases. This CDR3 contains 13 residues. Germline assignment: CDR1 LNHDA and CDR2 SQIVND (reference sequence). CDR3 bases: TGTGCCAGTAGTATATGGGGGAACACTGAAGCTTTCTTT. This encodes CASSIWGNTEAFF.

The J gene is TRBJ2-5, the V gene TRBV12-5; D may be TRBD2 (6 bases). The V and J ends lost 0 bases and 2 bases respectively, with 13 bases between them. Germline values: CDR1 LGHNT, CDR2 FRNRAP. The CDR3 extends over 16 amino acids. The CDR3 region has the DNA TGTGCTAGTGGTTTGGTAGGCTCGGGACTTCAAGAGACCCAGTACTTC. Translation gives CASGLVGSGLQETQYF.

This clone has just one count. Written as DNA, the CDR3 is TGCGCCAGCAGCTTGCAAGTATCAGGGAGCTCTGGAAACACCATATATTTT. It encodes CASSLQVSGSSGNTIYF. V usage is TRBV5-1 and J usage is TRBJ1-3; D perhaps matches TRBD1 (5 bases). There are 17 residues in the CDR3. Germline V CDR1 and CDR2: SGHRS, YFSETQ. Trimming took 1 base from V and 0 from J, leaving 14 bases between them.

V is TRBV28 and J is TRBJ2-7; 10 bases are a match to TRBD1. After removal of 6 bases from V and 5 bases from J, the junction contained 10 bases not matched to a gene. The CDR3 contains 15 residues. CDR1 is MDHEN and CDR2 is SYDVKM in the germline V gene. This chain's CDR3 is CASRFPGQGLNEQYF. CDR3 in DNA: TGTGCCAGCAGATTCCCGGGACAGGGGTTGAACGAGCAGTACTTC.

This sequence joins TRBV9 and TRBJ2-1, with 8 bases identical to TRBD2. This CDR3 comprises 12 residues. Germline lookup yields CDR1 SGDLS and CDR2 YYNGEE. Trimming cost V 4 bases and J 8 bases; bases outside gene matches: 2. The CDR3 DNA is TGTGCCAGCAGCCCGGGGGGGCATGAGCAGTTCTTC. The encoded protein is CASSPGGHEQFF.

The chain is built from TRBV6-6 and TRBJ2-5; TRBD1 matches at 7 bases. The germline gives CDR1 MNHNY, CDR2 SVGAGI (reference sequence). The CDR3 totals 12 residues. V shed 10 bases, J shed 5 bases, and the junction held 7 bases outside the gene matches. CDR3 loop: CAIAGGRETQYF. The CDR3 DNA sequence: TGTGCCATCGCAGGGGGTAGGGAGACCCAGTACTTC.

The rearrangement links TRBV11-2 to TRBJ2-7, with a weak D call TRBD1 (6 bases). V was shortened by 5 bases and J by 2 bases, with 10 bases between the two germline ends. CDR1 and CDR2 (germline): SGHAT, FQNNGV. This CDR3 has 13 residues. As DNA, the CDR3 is TGTGCCAGCAGCCTGGACAGTCCCTACGAGCAGTACTTC. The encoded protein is CASSLDSPYEQYF. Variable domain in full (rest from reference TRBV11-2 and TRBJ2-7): EAGVAQSPRYKIIEKRQSVAFWCNPISGHATLYWYQQILGQGPKLLIQFQNNGVVDDSQLPKDRFSAERLKGVDSTLKIQPAKLEDSAVYLCASSLDSPYEQYFGPGTRLTVT.

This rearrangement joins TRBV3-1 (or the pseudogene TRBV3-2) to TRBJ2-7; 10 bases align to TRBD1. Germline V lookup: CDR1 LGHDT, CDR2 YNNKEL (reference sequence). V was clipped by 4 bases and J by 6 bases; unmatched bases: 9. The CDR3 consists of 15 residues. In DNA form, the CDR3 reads TGTGCCAGCAGCCTAGAACCGGGACAGGGGTCCGAGCAGTACTTC. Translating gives CASSLEPGQGSEQYF.

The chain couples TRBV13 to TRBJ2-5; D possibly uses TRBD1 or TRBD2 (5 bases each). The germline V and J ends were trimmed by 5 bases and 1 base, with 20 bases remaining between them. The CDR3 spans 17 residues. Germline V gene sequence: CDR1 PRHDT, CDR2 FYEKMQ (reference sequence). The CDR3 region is CASSPIPRDAIQETQYF. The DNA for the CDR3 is TGTGCCAGCAGCCCGATTCCCCGGGACGCCATCCAAGAGACCCAGTACTTC.

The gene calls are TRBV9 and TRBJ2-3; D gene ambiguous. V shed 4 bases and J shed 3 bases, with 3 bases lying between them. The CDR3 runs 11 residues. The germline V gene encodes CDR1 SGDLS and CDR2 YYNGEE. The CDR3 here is CASSRTDTQYF. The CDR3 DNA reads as TGTGCCAGCAGCCGAACAGATACGCAGTATTTT. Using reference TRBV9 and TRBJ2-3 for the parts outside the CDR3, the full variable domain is DSGVTQTPKHLITATGQRVTLRCSPRSGDLSVYWYQQSLDQGLQFLIQYYNGEERAKGNILERFSAQQFPDLHSELNLSSLELGDSALYFCASSRTDTQYFGPGTRLTVL.

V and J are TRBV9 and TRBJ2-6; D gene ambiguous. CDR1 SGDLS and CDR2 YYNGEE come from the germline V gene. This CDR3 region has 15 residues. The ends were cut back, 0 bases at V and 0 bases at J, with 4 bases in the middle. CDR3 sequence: CASSVVGSGANVLTF. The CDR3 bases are TGTGCCAGCAGCGTAGTGGGCTCTGGGGCCAACGTCCTGACTTTC.

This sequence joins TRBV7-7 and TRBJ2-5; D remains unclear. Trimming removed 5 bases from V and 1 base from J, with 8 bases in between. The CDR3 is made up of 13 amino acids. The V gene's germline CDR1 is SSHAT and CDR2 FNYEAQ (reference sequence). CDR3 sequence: CASSPSTQETQYF. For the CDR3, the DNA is TGTGCCAGCAGCCCCTCGACCCAAGAGACCCAGTACTTC.

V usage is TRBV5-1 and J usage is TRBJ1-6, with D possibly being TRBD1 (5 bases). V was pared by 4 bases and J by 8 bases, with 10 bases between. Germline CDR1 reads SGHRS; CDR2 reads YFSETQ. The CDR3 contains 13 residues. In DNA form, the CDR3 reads TGCGCCAGCAGCAGGGGATTCGATTCACCCCTCCACTTT. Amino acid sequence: CASSRGFDSPLHF. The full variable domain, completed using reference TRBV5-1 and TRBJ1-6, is KAGVTQTPRYLIKTRGQQVTLSCSPISGHRSVSWYQQTPGQGLQFLFEYFSETQRNKGNFPGRFSGRQFSNSRSEMNVSTLELGDSALYLCASSRGFDSPLHFGNGTRLTVT.

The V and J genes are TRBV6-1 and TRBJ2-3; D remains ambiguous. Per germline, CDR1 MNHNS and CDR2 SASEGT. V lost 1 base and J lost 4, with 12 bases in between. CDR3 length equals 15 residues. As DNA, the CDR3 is TGTGCCAGCAGTGAAGGAGTGAAAGTACCAGATACGCAGTATTTT. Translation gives CASSEGVKVPDTQYF.

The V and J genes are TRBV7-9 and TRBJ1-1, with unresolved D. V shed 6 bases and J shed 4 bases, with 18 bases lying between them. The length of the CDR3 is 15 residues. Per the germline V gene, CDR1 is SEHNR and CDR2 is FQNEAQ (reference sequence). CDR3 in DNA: TGTGCCAGCAGGTATGAGGGTTTAGTGGGCACTGAAGCTTTCTTT. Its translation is CASRYEGLVGTEAFF.

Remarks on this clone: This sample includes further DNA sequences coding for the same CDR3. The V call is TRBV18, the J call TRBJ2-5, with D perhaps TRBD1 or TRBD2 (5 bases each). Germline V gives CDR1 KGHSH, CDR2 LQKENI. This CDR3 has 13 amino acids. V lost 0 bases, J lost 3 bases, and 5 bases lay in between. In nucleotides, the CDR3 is TGTGCCAGCTCACCACCGGGGGAAGAGACCCAGTACTTC. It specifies CASSPPGEETQYF.

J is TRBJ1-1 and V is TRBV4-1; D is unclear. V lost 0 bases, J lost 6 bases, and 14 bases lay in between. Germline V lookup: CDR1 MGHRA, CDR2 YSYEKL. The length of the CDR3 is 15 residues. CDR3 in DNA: TGCGCCAGCAGCCAAGAGGCAACCCGTACCGCTGAAGCTTTCTTT. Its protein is CASSQEATRTAEAFF.

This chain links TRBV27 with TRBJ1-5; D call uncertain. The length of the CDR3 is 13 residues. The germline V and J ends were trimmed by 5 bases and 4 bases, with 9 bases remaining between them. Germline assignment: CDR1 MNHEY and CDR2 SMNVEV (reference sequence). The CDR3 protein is CASSNLKNQPQHF. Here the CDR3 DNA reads TGTGCCAGCAGTAACCTCAAGAATCAGCCCCAGCATTTT.

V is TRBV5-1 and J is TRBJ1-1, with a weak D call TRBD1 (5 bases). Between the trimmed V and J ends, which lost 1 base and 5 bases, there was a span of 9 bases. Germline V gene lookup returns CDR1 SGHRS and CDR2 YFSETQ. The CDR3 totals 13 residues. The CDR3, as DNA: TGCGCCAGCAGCTTGCGGGGGTATACTGAAGCTTTCTTT. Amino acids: CASSLRGYTEAFF.